The 5 T cell receptor beta chains below were found in one sample sequenced in a study of T-cell reconstitution after alpha-beta-depleted transplantation in children (dated by TCRdb to about 2016). Libraries were built with PCR. The reads were generated on an Illumina HiSeq 2500. To normalize quantification of the TCRbeta repertoire, the TCR libraries were built with molecular barcoding that relied on unique molecular identifiers. Using fastp trimming at Q25 and MiXCR clonotype assembly, TCRdb reanalyzed the public sequencing data and kept in-frame beta chains. Records with the same CDR3 protein are collapsed into one entry carrying the most frequent genes and DNA. Recorded for this sample are 600,000 to 700,000 distinct CDR3 sequences; 15% to 20% of them occurred a single time. Of the sample, 0.9% to 1.2% is held by the ten largest clones. Sample: PBMCs from the stem cell graft donor, taken from the stem cell graft. All receptors derive from a human donor who donated a stem cell graft to a child with acute myeloid leukemia.

The J gene is TRBJ2-2, the V gene TRBV24-1; a weak D match, TRBD2 (5 bases). Germline V gene data show CDR1 as KGHDR and CDR2 as SFDVKD. The CDR3 extends over 12 amino acids. V was trimmed by 4 bases and J by 10 bases, leaving 9 bases between them. The DNA for the CDR3 is TGTGCCACCAGTGAGGGAGCGGTGGAGCTGTTTTTT. Its translation: CATSEGAVELFF.

Comment on this clonotype: A clone one base away is much larger, so this may be a read error. The chain links TRBV20-1 to TRBJ2-7; 8 bases fit TRBD1. CDR1 is DFQATT and CDR2 is SNEGSKA in the germline V gene (reference sequence). This CDR3 spans 12 amino acids. Trimming at V came to 5 bases and at J to 6 bases, leaving 6 bases not matched to a gene. The CDR3 reads CSAAGQGLEQYF. Written as DNA, the CDR3 is TGCAGTGCTGCCGGACAGGGCCTCGAGCAGTACTTC.

This chain uses TRBV25-1 with TRBJ2-2; 7 bases agree with TRBD2. The CDR3 covers 15 residues. V was clipped by 4 bases and J by 6 bases; unmatched bases: 8. Germline V gives CDR1 MGHDK, CDR2 SYGVNS. In DNA, the CDR3 is TGTGCCAGCAGTGGTTATGCCGGGGGGTCCGGGGAGCTGTTTTTT. Residues: CASSGYAGGSGELFF.

The J gene is TRBJ1-6, the V gene TRBV25-1; D not resolved. The CDR3 sequence is 14 residues long. CDR1 is MGHDK, CDR2 SYGVNS, per germline. With 1 base removed from V and 7 bases from J, the gap between germline ends came to 8 bases. For the CDR3, the DNA is TGTGCCAGCAGTGAATCCAACCGGAATTCACCCCTCCACTTT. As protein: CASSESNRNSPLHF.

This chain connects TRBV6-2 or TRBV6-3 to TRBJ2-7; tentative D call: TRBD1 (6 bases). CDR1 is MNHEY and CDR2 is SVGEGT in the germline V gene. Between the trimmed V and J ends, which lost 4 bases and 1 base, there was a span of 23 bases. This CDR3 comprises 18 residues. The CDR3 DNA is TGTGCCAGCAGTTCCCCGGGGTGGGCACAGGGAGCTTCCTACGAGCAGTACTTC. This translates into CASSSPGWAQGASYEQYF.